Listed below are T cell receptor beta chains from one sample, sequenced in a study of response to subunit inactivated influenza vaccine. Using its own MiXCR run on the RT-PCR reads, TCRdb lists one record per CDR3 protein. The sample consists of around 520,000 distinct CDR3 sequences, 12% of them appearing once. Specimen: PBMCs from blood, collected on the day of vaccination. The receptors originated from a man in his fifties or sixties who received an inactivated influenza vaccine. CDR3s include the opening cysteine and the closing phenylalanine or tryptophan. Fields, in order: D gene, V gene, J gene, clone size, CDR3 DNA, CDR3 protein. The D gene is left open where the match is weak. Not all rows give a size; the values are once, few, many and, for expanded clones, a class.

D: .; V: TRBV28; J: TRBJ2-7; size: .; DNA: TGTGCCAGCAGACCTCTAGGGAACTACGAGCACTACTTC; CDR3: CASRPLGNYEHYF
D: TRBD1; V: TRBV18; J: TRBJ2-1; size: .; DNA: TGTGCCAGCTCACCCCGATGGGACAGGGTAGGGATATACAATGAGCAGTTCTTC; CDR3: CASSPRWDRVGIYNEQFF
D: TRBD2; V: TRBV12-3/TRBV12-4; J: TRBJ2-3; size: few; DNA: TGTGCCAGCAGTCCGAGACTAGCCTCGATCACAGATACGCAGTATTTT; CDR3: CASSPRLASITDTQYF
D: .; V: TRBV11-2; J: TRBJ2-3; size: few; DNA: TGTGCCAGCAGCTTGAAGACTAGACCCTCCACAGATACGCAGTATTTT; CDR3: CASSLKTRPSTDTQYF
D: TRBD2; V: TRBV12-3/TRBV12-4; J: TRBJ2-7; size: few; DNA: TGTGCCAGCAGGGAGCGGGAGACCACCGGCGAGCAGTACTTC; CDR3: CASRERETTGEQYF
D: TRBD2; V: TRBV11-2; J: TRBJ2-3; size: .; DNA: TGTGCCAGCACGGAGAACCGCCTAGCGGAGCGAGATACGCAGTATTTT; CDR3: CASTENRLAERDTQYF
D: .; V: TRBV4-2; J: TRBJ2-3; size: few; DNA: TGTGCCAGCAGCCAAGATGTGACGCGGGACACAGATACGCAGTATTTT; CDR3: CASSQDVTRDTDTQYF
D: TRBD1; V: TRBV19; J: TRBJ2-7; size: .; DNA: TGTGCCAGTACCGAGACACGGGACAGGGGGCCCTACGAGCAGTACTTC; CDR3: CASTETRDRGPYEQYF
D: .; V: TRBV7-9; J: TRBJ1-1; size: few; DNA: TGTGCCAGCAGCTCGACAGAACTGAACACTGAAGCTTTCTTT; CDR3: CASSSTELNTEAFF
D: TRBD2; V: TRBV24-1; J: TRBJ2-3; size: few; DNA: TGTGCCACCAGTGATGGGACTAGCGGGAGCACAGATACGCAGTATTTT; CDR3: CATSDGTSGSTDTQYF